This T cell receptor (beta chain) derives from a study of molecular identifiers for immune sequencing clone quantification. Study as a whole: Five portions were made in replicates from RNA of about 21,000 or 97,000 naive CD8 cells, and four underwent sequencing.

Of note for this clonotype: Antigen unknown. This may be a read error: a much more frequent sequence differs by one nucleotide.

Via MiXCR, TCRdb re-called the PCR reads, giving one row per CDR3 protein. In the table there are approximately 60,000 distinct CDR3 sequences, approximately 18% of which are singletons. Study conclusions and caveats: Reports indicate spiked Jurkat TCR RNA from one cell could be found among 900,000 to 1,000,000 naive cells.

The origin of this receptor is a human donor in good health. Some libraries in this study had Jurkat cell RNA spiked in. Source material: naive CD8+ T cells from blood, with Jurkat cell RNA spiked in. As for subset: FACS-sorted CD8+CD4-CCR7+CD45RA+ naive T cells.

The CDR3 here is CAGSALLTPNEQFF. The CDR3 region has the DNA TGTGCCGGCAGCGCCCTTCTTACCCCCAATGAGCAGTTCTTC. The rearrangement joins TRBV7-9 to TRBJ2-1; D is undetermined. This CDR3 contains 14 residues. Germline V gene sequence: CDR1 SEHNR, CDR2 FQNEAQ (reference sequence).